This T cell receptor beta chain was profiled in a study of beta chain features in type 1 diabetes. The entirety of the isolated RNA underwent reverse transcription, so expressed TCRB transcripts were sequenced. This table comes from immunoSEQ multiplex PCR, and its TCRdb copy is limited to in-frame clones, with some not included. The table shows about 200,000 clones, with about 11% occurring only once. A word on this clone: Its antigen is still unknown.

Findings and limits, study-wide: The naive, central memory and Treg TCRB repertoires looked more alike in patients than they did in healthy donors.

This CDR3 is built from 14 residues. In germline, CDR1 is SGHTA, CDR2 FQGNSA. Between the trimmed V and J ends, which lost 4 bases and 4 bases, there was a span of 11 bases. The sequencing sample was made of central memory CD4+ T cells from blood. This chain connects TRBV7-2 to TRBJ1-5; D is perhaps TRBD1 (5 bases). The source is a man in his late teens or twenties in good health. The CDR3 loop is CASSSQGRNQPQHF. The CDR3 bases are TGTGCCAGCAGCTCCCAGGGCCGAAATCAGCCCCAGCATTTT.